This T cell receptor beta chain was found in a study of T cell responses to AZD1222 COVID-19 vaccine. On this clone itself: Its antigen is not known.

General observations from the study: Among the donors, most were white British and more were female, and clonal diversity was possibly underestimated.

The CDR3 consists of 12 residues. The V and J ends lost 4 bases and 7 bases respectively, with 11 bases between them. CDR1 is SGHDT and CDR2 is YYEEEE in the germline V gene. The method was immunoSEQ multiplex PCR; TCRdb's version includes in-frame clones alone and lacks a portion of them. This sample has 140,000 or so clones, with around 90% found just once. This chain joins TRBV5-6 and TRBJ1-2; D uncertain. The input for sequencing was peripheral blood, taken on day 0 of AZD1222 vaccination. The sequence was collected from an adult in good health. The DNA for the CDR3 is TGTGCCAGCAGCCTTCCGGTGGGTGGCTACACCTTC. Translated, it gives CASSLPVGGYTF.